This T cell receptor (beta chain) was captured by sequencing in a study of T-cell memory formation after mild COVID-19. Study information: TCR clusters showed largely donor specificity. Overall study findings and caveats: Pre-infection memory contained some responding clones, which suggested that cross-reactive memory had joined. Clones that contracted from day 15 to 85 were balanced CD4/CD8, while later expanders leaned CD4+.

Constant-segment primers and 5'RACE yielded cDNA libraries for TCR alpha and TCR beta, each carrying sample barcodes and UMIs. TCRdb ran MiXCR on the 5' RACE reads and lists one entry per CDR3 protein. The sample records about 340,000 distinct CDR3 sequences, under 25% being singletons. Remarks on this clonotype: Its antigen is as yet unknown.

The germline V gene has CDR1 SEHNR and CDR2 FQNEAQ (reference sequence). V was pared by 3 bases and J by 1 base, with 10 bases between. This CDR3 comprises 14 residues. The receptor was isolated from an adult woman who had mild COVID-19 (a few samples of this study predate the infection). Cell type and time point are not known. What was sequenced was PBMCs or a T cell subset sorted from them (not recorded which). The chain couples TRBV7-9 to TRBJ2-7; no reliable D call. CDR3 in DNA: TGTGCCAGCAGCTTCACCGACACATCCTACGAGCAGTACTTC. This gives the protein CASSFTDTSYEQYF.